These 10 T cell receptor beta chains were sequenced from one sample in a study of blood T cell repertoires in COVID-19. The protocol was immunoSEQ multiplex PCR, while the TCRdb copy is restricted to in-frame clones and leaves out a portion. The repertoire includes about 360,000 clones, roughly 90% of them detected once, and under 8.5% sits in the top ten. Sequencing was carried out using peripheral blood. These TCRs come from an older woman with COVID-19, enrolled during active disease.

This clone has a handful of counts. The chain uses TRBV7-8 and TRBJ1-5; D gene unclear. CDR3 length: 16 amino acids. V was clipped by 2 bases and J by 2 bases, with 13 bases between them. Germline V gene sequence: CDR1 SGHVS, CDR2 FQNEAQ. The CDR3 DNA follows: TGTGCCAGCAGCTTATGGCACAAGGGAGGCAATCAGCCCCAGCATTTT. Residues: CASSLWHKGGNQPQHF.

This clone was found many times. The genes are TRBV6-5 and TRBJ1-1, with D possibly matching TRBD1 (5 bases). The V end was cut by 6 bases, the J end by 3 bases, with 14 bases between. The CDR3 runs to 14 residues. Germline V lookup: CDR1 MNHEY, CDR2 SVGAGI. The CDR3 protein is CASSLLGGDTEAFF. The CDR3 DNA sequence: TGTGCCAGCAGCCTACTGGGGGGGGACACTGAAGCTTTCTTT.

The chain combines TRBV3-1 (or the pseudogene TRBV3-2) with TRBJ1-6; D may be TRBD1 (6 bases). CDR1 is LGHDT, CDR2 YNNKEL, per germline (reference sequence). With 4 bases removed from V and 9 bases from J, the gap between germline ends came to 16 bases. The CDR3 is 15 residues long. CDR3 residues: CASSPRTEVGSPLHF. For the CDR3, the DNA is TGTGCCAGCAGCCCCCGGACAGAAGTCGGTTCACCCCTCCACTTT.

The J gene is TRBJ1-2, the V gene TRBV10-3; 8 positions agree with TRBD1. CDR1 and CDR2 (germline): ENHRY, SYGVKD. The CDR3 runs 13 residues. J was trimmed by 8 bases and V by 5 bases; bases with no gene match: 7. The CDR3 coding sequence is TGTGCCATCAGTAACCAGGGGGCGGAGGGCTACACCTTC. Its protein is CAISNQGAEGYTF.

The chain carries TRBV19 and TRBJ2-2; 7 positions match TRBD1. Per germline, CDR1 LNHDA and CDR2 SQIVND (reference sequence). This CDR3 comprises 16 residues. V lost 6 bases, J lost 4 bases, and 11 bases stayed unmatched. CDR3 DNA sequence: TGTGCCAGTAGAACAGGGGCTCGAATGGGCACCGGGGAGCTGTTTTTT. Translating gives CASRTGARMGTGELFF.

The CDR3 bases are TGTGCCAGTAGTATTCCTACAGGGCTTAGCAATCAGCCCCAGCATTTT. Encoded protein: CASSIPTGLSNQPQHF. The chain joins TRBV19 to TRBJ1-5; the D gene is possibly TRBD1 (6 bases). V lost 3 bases, J lost 0 bases, and 12 bases lay in between. The CDR3 totals 16 residues. Germline V gene sequence: CDR1 LNHDA, CDR2 SQIVND (reference sequence).

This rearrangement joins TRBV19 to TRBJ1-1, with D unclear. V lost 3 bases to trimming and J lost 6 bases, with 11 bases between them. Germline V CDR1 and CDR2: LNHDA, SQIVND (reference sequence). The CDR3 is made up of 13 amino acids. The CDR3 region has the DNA TGTGCCAGTAGTATTGGGGAGTGGGCTGAAGCTTTCTTT. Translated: CASSIGEWAEAFF.

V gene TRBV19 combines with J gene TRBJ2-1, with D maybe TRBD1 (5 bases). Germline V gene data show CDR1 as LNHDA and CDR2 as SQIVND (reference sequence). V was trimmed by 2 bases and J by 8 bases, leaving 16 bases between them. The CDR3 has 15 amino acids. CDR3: CASSIRQLVWYEQFF. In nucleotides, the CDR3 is TGTGCCAGTAGTATAAGACAGCTGGTCTGGTATGAGCAGTTCTTC.

CDR3 protein: CASSPQGLNNEQFF. CDR3 nucleotides: TGTGCCAGCTCACCTCAGGGCCTAAACAATGAGCAGTTCTTC. The gene calls are TRBV18 and TRBJ2-1, with TRBD1 as a possible D gene (5 bases). Trimming cost V 3 bases and J 5 bases, with 11 bases left between them. The CDR3 consists of 14 residues. Germline V gene lookup returns CDR1 KGHSH and CDR2 LQKENI.

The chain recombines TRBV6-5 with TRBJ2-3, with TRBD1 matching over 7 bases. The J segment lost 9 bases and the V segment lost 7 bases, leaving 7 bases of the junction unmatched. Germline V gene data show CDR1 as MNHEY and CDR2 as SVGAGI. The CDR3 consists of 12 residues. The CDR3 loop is CASTSQGNTQYF. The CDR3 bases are TGTGCCAGCACCTCACAGGGGAACACGCAGTATTTT.